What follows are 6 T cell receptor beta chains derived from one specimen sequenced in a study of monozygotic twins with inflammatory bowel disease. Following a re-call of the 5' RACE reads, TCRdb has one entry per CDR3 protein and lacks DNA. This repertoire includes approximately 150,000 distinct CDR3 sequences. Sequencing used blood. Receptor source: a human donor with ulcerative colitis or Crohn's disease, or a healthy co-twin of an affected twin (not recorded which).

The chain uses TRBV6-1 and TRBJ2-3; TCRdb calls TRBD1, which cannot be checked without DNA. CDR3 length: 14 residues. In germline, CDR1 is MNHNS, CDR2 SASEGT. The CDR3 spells CASRWDRGSGTQYF.

The chain's CDR3 is CATRSPRDLKGTEAFF. The chain joins TRBV15 to TRBJ1-1. This CDR3 comprises 16 residues. Germline CDR1 LNHNV, CDR2 YYDKDF (reference sequence).

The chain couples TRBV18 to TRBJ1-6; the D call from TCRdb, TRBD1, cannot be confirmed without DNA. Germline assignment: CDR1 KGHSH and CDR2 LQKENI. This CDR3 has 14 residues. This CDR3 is CASSNDRGSSPLHF.

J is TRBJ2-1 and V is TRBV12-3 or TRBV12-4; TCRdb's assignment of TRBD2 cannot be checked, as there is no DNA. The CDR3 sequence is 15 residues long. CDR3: CASSPRLAGGPEQFF.

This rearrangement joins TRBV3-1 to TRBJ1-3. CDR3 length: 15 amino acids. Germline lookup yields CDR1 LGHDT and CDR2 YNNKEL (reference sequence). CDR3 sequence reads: CASSQEGRTGNTIYF.

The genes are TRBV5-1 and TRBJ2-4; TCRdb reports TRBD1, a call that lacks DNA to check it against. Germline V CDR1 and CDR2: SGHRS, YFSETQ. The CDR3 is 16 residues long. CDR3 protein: CASTSGGGMTKNIQYF. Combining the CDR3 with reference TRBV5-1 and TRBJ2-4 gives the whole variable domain KAGVTQTPRYLIKTRGQQVTLSCSPISGHRSVSWYQQTPGQGLQFLFEYFSETQRNKGNFPGRFSGRQFSNSRSEMNVSTLELGDSALYLCASTSGGGMTKNIQYFGAGTRLSVL.